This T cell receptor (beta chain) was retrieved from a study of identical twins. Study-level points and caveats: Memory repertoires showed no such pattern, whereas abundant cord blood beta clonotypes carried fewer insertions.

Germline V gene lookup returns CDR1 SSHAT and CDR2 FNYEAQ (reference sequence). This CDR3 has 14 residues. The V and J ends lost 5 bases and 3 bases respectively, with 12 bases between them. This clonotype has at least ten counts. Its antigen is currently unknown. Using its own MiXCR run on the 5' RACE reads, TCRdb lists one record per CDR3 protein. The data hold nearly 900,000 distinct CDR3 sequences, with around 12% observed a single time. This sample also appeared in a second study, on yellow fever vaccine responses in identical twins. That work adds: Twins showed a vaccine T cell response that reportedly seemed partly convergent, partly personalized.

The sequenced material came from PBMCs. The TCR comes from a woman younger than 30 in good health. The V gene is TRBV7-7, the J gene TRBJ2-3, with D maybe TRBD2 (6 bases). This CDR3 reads CASSASGTTDTQYF. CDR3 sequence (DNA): TGTGCCAGCAGCGCATCCGGGACTACAGATACGCAGTATTTT.